This passage covers 21 T cell receptor beta chains from one sample sequenced in a study of T cells expressing NK-cell markers. TCRdb reprocessed the 5' RACE reads, with one entry per CDR3 protein and no DNA. The table for this sample gives a few hundred thousand distinct CDR3 sequences. The sequenced sample was blood T cells: a sorted CD56 or NKG2C T cell subset, CD4+ or CD8+ T cells, or bulk PBMC T cells (not recorded which). These receptors originate from a woman between 50 and 59 years old in good health.

This sequence joins TRBV11-3 and TRBJ2-3; TCRdb proposes TRBD2, but this gene call is untestable without DNA. Germline values: CDR1 SGHNT, CDR2 YENEEA. This CDR3 contains 18 residues. CDR3 amino acids: CASSLWATIGGGTDTQYF.

The chain couples TRBV30 to TRBJ2-3; the D call from TCRdb, TRBD2, cannot be confirmed without DNA. This CDR3 spans 13 amino acids. The germline V gene has CDR1 GTSNPN and CDR2 SVGIG (reference sequence). This CDR3 is CAWSGGPRLTQYF.

The rearrangement joins TRBV5-5 to TRBJ2-5; TCRdb reports TRBD1, a call that lacks DNA to check it against. Germline lookup yields CDR1 SGHKS and CDR2 YYEKEE (reference sequence). The CDR3 runs 14 residues. The CDR3 loop is CASSRGVYQETQYF.

This chain uses TRBV12-3 or TRBV12-4 with TRBJ1-5; TCRdb picks TRBD1, but there is no DNA to check that call. The CDR3 is 12 amino acids. The CDR3 here is CASSRGDQPQHF.

V gene TRBV20-1 combines with J gene TRBJ2-1; no DNA is available, so the TRBD1 call from TCRdb remains unchecked. Germline CDR1 reads DFQATT; CDR2 reads SNEGSKA (reference sequence). CDR3 length: 15 residues. The CDR3 is CSVATGEKNYNEQFF.

The chain links TRBV29-1 to TRBJ1-2. The germline gives CDR1 SQVTM, CDR2 ANQGSEA. This CDR3 has 13 amino acids. CDR3 sequence reads: CSAGRLANYGYTF.

CDR3 region: CASAPRGPGALTDTQYF. The chain uses TRBV7-9 and TRBJ2-3; TCRdb gives TRBD1 as the D gene, but with no DNA this cannot be confirmed. Germline assignment: CDR1 SEHNR and CDR2 FQNEAQ (reference sequence). This CDR3 contains 17 residues.

This chain connects TRBV18 to TRBJ1-4; absent DNA, TCRdb's TRBD1 call cannot be checked. CDR3 length equals 16 residues. Germline CDR1 reads KGHSH; CDR2 reads LQKENI. CDR3 protein: CASSLEPGTVNEKLFF.

J is TRBJ2-5 and V is TRBV6-5; TCRdb outputs TRBD2, but without DNA this stays unchecked. The CDR3 has 16 amino acids. Germline CDR1 is MNHEY and CDR2 is SVGAGI. The CDR3 here is CASSFGLAGSGETQYF.

This chain connects TRBV28 to TRBJ2-3; TCRdb reports TRBD1, a call that lacks DNA to check it against. The CDR3 covers 15 residues. CDR1 is MDHEN, CDR2 SYDVKM, per germline. The CDR3 is CASIDRSRDTDTQYF.

The chain joins TRBV5-1 to TRBJ2-1. CDR1 is SGHRS and CDR2 is YFSETQ in the germline V gene. The CDR3 sequence is 12 residues long. The CDR3 region is CASSLIMTEQFF.

The CDR3 loop reads CATSDTRQLYTGELFF. This rearrangement joins TRBV24-1 to TRBJ2-2; with no DNA, the TCRdb D assignment of TRBD1 cannot be verified. CDR3 size: 16 residues. From germline, CDR1 is KGHDR and CDR2 SFDVKD.

This chain's CDR3 is CASRMSLLGKNIQYF. The chain couples TRBV6-5 to TRBJ2-4. CDR3 length: 15 amino acids. Germline values: CDR1 MNHEY, CDR2 SVGAGI.

V usage is TRBV6-1 and J usage is TRBJ1-1; no DNA is available, so the TRBD1 call from TCRdb remains unchecked. Germline V gene data show CDR1 as MNHNS and CDR2 as SASEGT. The CDR3 is 14 amino acids. CDR3 loop: CASSEIQGITEAFF.

This chain connects TRBV24-1 to TRBJ2-2; TCRdb names TRBD1, which stays unverified in the absence of DNA. The CDR3 runs 15 residues. CDR1 is KGHDR, CDR2 SFDVKD, per germline. The CDR3 reads CATSNWRTGTGELFF.

V gene TRBV7-8 combines with J gene TRBJ2-5; the D gene TCRdb calls, TRBD2, cannot be checked with no DNA. Germline V lookup: CDR1 SGHVS, CDR2 FQNEAQ. This CDR3 has 14 residues. The CDR3 reads CASSFREVQETQYF. The full variable domain, with the rest looked up from reference TRBV7-8 and TRBJ2-5, is GAGVSQSPRYKVAKRGQDVALRCDPISGHVSLFWYQQALGQGPEFLTYFQNEAQLDKSGLPSDRFFAERPEGSVSTLKIQRTQQEDSAVYLCASSFREVQETQYFGPGTRLLVL.

The CDR3 loop reads CASSVGLANDEQFF. The chain recombines TRBV9 with TRBJ2-1; TCRdb's assignment of TRBD2 cannot be checked, as there is no DNA. From germline, CDR1 is SGDLS and CDR2 YYNGEE. The CDR3 loop spans 14 amino acids. Filled out from reference TRBV9 and TRBJ2-1, the complete variable domain reads DSGVTQTPKHLITATGQRVTLRCSPRSGDLSVYWYQQSLDQGLQFLIQYYNGEERAKGNILERFSAQQFPDLHSELNLSSLELGDSALYFCASSVGLANDEQFFGPGTRLTVL.

The chain carries TRBV19 and TRBJ2-1. In germline, CDR1 is LNHDA, CDR2 SQIVND (reference sequence). CDR3 length: 14 amino acids. CDR3 amino acids: CASRDRSSYNEQFF.

The genes are TRBV5-1 and TRBJ1-3; TCRdb indicates TRBD1, and absent DNA this call remains unverified. The CDR3 is 15 residues long. CDR1 and CDR2 from the germline V gene are SGHRS and YFSETQ. This chain's CDR3 is CASKGSGNPGNTIYF.

The chain combines TRBV5-1 with TRBJ1-5; TCRdb calls TRBD1, which cannot be checked without DNA. Germline CDR1 and CDR2: SGHRS and YFSETQ. The length of the CDR3 is 16 residues. CDR3 sequence: CASSRTAQGGAEPQHF.

The rearrangement links TRBV5-1 to TRBJ1-4. Germline loops: CDR1 SGHRS, CDR2 YFSETQ. The CDR3 covers 12 residues. This CDR3 is CASSFSPEKLFF.